Below, 19 T cell receptor beta chains from the same sample are listed, as sequenced in a study of cytomegalovirus exposure and HLA in healthy donors. Amplification used 60 Vbeta primers and 13 Jbeta primers. Measured with immunoSEQ multiplex PCR; TCRdb has only the in-frame clones, and not every one. The repertoire holds about 120,000 clones, around 84% seen once, with 1.8% in the top ten. Sequenced: PBMCs. These receptors originate from a man between 18 and 35 years old in good health and CMV-seronegative.

The chain combines TRBV12-5 with TRBJ1-1, with a tentative D call TRBD1 (6 bases). Per germline, CDR1 LGHNT and CDR2 FRNRAP. The CDR3 extends over 13 amino acids. V shed 1 base and J shed 4 bases, with 7 bases lying between them. CDR3 sequence reads: CASGLGTATEAFF. The CDR3, as DNA: TGTGCTAGTGGTTTGGGGACAGCCACTGAAGCTTTCTTT.

The chain links TRBV5-4 to TRBJ1-1, with 8 bases fitting TRBD1. CDR3 size: 15 residues. With 4 bases clipped from V and 0 bases from J, the junction kept 5 bases outside the gene matches. Germline assignment: CDR1 SGHNT and CDR2 YYREEE (reference sequence). The CDR3 nucleotides read TGTGCCAGCAGCCTTAAGACAGGGGTGAACACTGAAGCTTTCTTT. Translated, it gives CASSLKTGVNTEAFF.

The V gene is TRBV19, the J gene TRBJ1-1; the match to TRBD1 covers 7 bases. The germline V gene encodes CDR1 LNHDA and CDR2 SQIVND (reference sequence). The length of the CDR3 is 15 residues. J gave up 1 base and V 8 bases, and 10 bases lay outside the gene matches. CDR3 loop: CASWDSLLSNTEAFF. The CDR3, as DNA: TGTGCCAGTTGGGACAGTTTGCTTTCGAACACTGAAGCTTTCTTT.

This clone was counted a few times. The rearrangement links TRBV6-5 to TRBJ2-3; D remains unclear. Looked up from germline, CDR1 is MNHEY and CDR2 is SVGAGI. This CDR3 has 14 residues. Trimming cost V 4 bases and J 0 bases, with 8 bases left between them. This CDR3 is CASSLSASTDTQYF. DNA for the CDR3: TGTGCCAGCAGTTTGAGCGCTAGCACAGATACGCAGTATTTT.

This chain links TRBV6-4 with TRBJ2-3; 10 nucleotides agree with TRBD2. CDR1 and CDR2 from the germline V gene are MRHNA and SNTAGT. The CDR3 is 15 residues long. J gave up 8 bases and V 3 bases, and 8 bases lay outside the gene matches. CDR3 bases: TGTGCCAGCAGTGAGCTAGCGGGGGACCTCCCTACGCAGTATTTT. It codes for CASSELAGDLPTQYF.

V gene TRBV7-2 combines with J gene TRBJ1-2; TRBD1 is a possible D gene (6 bases). This CDR3 contains 19 residues. In germline, CDR1 is SGHTA, CDR2 FQGNSA. Trimming removed 5 bases at V and 1 base at J, with 26 bases between. CDR3 residues: CASSGRTADSLNYNYGYTF. DNA for the CDR3: TGTGCCAGCAGCGGAAGGACCGCGGACAGCTTAAATTATAACTATGGCTACACCTTC.

This clone was counted between two and nine times. The gene calls are TRBV11-2 and TRBJ2-3, with D unresolved. CDR1 is SGHAT and CDR2 is FQNNGV in the germline V gene. The CDR3 has 14 residues. V lost 5 bases, J lost 4 bases, and 13 bases lay in between. Written as DNA, the CDR3 is TGTGCCAGCAGCCCCATACTTTTTTCAGATACGCAGTATTTT. Translated: CASSPILFSDTQYF.

The chain recombines TRBV14 with TRBJ2-5, with D maybe TRBD1 (5 bases). Between the trimmed V and J ends, which lost 4 bases and 2 bases, there was a span of 8 bases. CDR1 and CDR2 (germline): SGHDN, FVKESK. There are 13 residues in the CDR3. As DNA, the CDR3 is TGTGCCAGCAGCCGGGGCGGTCAAGAGACCCAGTACTTC. It encodes CASSRGGQETQYF.

The CDR3 sequence is CASSRGCEGQPQHF. As DNA, the CDR3 is TGTGCCAGCAGCCGGGGTTGCGAGGGTCAGCCCCAGCATTTT. The chain joins TRBV21-1 to TRBJ1-5. TRBV21-1 is marked as a pseudogene. This CDR3 is 14 amino acids long.

In this sample, this clone turned up a few times. This chain links TRBV6-4 with TRBJ1-2; no clear D gene. The CDR3 sequence is 13 residues long. Germline V gene sequence: CDR1 MRHNA, CDR2 SNTAGT. V was pared by 2 bases and J by 2 bases, with 6 bases between. CDR3 sequence: CASSDDSNYGYTF. The DNA of the CDR3 is TGTGCCAGCAGTGACGACTCCAACTATGGCTACACCTTC.

The V call is TRBV5-6, the J call TRBJ2-4; 7 bases fit TRBD1. This CDR3 is built from 14 residues. Germline loops: CDR1 SGHDT, CDR2 YYEEEE. V was pared by 1 base and J by 6 bases, with 4 bases of the junction left unmatched. CDR3 in amino acids: CASSLREGANIQYF. In nucleotides, the CDR3 is TGTGCCAGCAGCTTGAGAGAGGGGGCAAACATTCAGTACTTC.

The gene calls are TRBV2 and TRBJ2-7, with D hard to call. From germline, CDR1 is SNHLY and CDR2 FYNNEI. V was cut by 3 bases and J by 9 bases, with 15 bases left in between. The length of the CDR3 is 13 residues. The CDR3 DNA reads as TGTGCCAGCAGTGAGCGGTCCCACCACGCGCAGTACTTC. Translating it yields CASSERSHHAQYF.

This clone occurred once. V usage is TRBV5-1 and J usage is TRBJ2-1, with D perhaps TRBD2 (6 bases). This CDR3 spans 14 amino acids. Trimming stripped 0 bases from V and 9 bases from J, with 13 bases between. The germline gives CDR1 SGHRS, CDR2 YFSETQ. The CDR3 spells CASSLGLVLGEQFF. Written as DNA, the CDR3 is TGCGCCAGCAGCTTGGGACTAGTGTTGGGTGAGCAGTTCTTC.

The V gene is TRBV7-9, the J gene TRBJ2-1; D remains ambiguous. V lost 1 base and J lost 9, with 10 bases in between. The CDR3 covers 13 residues. Germline CDR1 SEHNR, CDR2 FQNEAQ (reference sequence). CDR3 sequence: CASSLVVSPEQFF. The CDR3 DNA sequence: TGTGCCAGCAGCTTAGTCGTGAGCCCTGAGCAGTTCTTC. The whole variable domain, remainder taken from reference TRBV7-9 and TRBJ2-1, is DTGVSQNPRHKITKRGQNVTFRCDPISEHNRLYWYRQTLGQGPEFLTYFQNEAQLEKSRLLSDRFSAERPKGSFSTLEIQRTEQGDSAMYLCASSLVVSPEQFFGPGTRLTVL.

For the CDR3, the DNA is TGTGCCAGTAGCGGTAGCCAGGGGAGTATGTACAATGAGCAGTTCTTC. Encoded protein: CASSGSQGSMYNEQFF. V gene TRBV19 combines with J gene TRBJ2-1; TRBD1 might be the D (6 bases). Trimming stripped 6 bases from V and 4 bases from J, with 19 bases between. The CDR3 extends over 16 amino acids. Germline CDR1 and CDR2: LNHDA and SQIVND (reference sequence).

The V gene is TRBV4-1, the J gene TRBJ1-3; the D gene is possibly TRBD1 (5 bases). V was clipped by 0 bases and J by 0 bases, with 9 bases between them. This CDR3 has 16 residues. Per the germline V gene, CDR1 is MGHRA and CDR2 is YSYEKL. The CDR3 sequence is CASSQDKTVSGNTIYF. The DNA for the CDR3 is TGCGCCAGCAGCCAAGATAAGACAGTCTCTGGAAACACCATATATTTT.

This chain connects TRBV5-4 to TRBJ1-5; D gene ambiguous. CDR1 is SGHNT and CDR2 is YYREEE in the germline V gene (reference sequence). Trimming left V 2 bases short and J 7 bases short, with 10 bases between. The CDR3 is 13 amino acids. CDR3 protein: CASSFEGFQPQHF. In DNA form, the CDR3 reads TGTGCCAGCAGCTTCGAGGGTTTCCAGCCCCAGCATTTT.

The rearrangement joins TRBV6-1 to TRBJ2-7; 10 bases are shared with TRBD1. V was pared by 3 bases and J by 4 bases, with 15 bases of the junction left unmatched. The CDR3 has 18 residues. Germline-derived CDR1 and CDR2 are MNHNS and SASEGT. This CDR3 is CASSDPRDRGSFRYEQYF. In DNA form, the CDR3 reads TGTGCCAGCAGTGACCCCCGGGACAGGGGCTCCTTTAGGTACGAGCAGTACTTC.

The genes are TRBV5-1 and TRBJ2-7; 11 nucleotides line up with TRBD2. J lost 4 bases, V lost 1 base, and 7 bases had no gene match. Germline-derived CDR1 and CDR2 are SGHRS and YFSETQ. CDR3 length equals 16 residues. This CDR3 is CASSLSLLAGDYEQYF. The CDR3 DNA is TGCGCCAGCAGCTTGAGTCTACTAGCGGGAGATTACGAGCAGTACTTC.